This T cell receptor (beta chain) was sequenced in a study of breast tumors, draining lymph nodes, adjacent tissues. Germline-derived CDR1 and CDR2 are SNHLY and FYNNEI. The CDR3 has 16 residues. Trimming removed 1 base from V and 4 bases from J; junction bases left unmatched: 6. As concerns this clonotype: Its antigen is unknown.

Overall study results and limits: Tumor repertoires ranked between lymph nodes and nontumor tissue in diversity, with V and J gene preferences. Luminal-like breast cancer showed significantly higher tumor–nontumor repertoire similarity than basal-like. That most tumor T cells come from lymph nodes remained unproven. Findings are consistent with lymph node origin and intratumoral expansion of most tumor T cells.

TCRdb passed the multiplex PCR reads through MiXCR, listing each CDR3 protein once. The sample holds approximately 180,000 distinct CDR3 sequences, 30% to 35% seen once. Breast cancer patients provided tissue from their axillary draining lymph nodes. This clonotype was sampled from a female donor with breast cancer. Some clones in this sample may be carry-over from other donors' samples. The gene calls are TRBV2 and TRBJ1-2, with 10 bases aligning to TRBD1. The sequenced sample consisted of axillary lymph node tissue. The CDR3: CASSEVGTGATYGYTF. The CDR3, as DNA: TGTGCCAGCAGTGAAGTCGGGACAGGGGCTACCTATGGCTACACCTTC.